This TCR beta chain was sequenced for a study of shared clonotypes between healthy human individuals. Profiling relied on immunoSEQ multiplex PCR, and the TCRdb table lists in-frame clones only, not all of them. The sample lists more than 2 million clones, 95% occurring once. Overall study results and limits: Larger estimated richness was generally seen in naive subsets than in memory subsets.

This clone is a singleton in its sample. What it recognizes is unknown. This sample also contains other DNA sequences that code for the same CDR3. This CDR3 has 15 residues. In germline, CDR1 is MGHRA, CDR2 YSYEKL. Trimming stripped 1 base from V and 1 base from J, with 7 bases between. The source material was naive CD4+ T cells sorted from blood. The sample's subset: CD45RA+ positively selected. The genes are TRBV4-1 and TRBJ2-2, with D possibly TRBD1 on 5 matching bases. This clonotype was sampled from a young man in good health. CDR3 DNA: TGCGCCAGCAGCCAAGTTGACAGGAACACCGGGGAGCTGTTTTTT. Its protein product is CASSQVDRNTGELFF.